A single sample is the source of the 14 T cell receptor beta chains below, sequenced in a study of persistence of HIV-infected CD4 T cells. Sequencing used immunoSEQ version 4 in survey mode. The data were produced by immunoSEQ multiplex PCR, yet TCRdb's version contains in-frame clones alone and is incomplete. Of roughly 14,000 clones in the sample, approximately 71% were seen once. Antigens for these TCRs are unknown. Cells were stimulated with CMV-infected fibroblast lysates at 10 ug/mL. CD4+ T cells upregulating both CD40 ligand and CD69 were sorted as responding cells. The sample consisted of CD4+ T cells sorted from PBMCs after roughly 18-hour stimulation, taken from a patient who received antiretroviral therapy. These receptors all come from an adult man with HIV who was CMV-seropositive.

The chain combines TRBV15 with TRBJ2-7; 8 bases line up with TRBD2. Germline trimming cut 3 bases from V and 6 bases from J; bases unmatched to any gene: 7. Germline CDR1 LNHNV, CDR2 YYDKDF (reference sequence). This CDR3 region has 14 residues. This CDR3 is CATSSSYSGVEQYF. As DNA, the CDR3 is TGTGCCACCAGCAGCTCCTATAGCGGGGTCGAGCAGTACTTC.

In its sample, this clone was seen a few times. The rearrangement links TRBV24-1 to TRBJ2-4; TRBD1 might be the D (5 bases). The CDR3 is made up of 16 amino acids. The germline gives CDR1 KGHDR, CDR2 SFDVKD. Trimming left V 5 bases short and J 3 bases short, with 16 bases between. CDR3 sequence (DNA): TGTGCCACCAGTGGAGCCGACAGATACCACAAAAACATTCAGTACTTC. This codes for CATSGADRYHKNIQYF.

This clone occurred a few times. The V call is TRBV11-1, the J call TRBJ2-7, with 8 bases identical to TRBD1. The CDR3 totals 15 residues. V gave up 4 bases and J gave up 1 base; unmatched junction bases: 6. CDR1 is SGHAT and CDR2 is FQDESV in the germline V gene (reference sequence). The CDR3 region is CASSSGGSGSYEQYF. CDR3 nucleotide sequence: TGTGCCAGCAGCTCAGGGGGCTCAGGTTCCTACGAGCAGTACTTC.

The chain couples TRBV5-1 to TRBJ1-6; TRBD1 agrees at 8 bases. From germline, CDR1 is SGHRS and CDR2 YFSETQ. CDR3 length equals 14 residues. Unmatched junction bases numbered 5, after V lost 4 bases and J lost 8 bases. The chain's CDR3 is CASSPGQGYSPLHF. CDR3 nucleotide sequence: TGCGCCAGCAGCCCAGGACAGGGATATTCACCCCTCCACTTT.

This clone has just one count. The chain combines TRBV3-1 (or the pseudogene TRBV3-2) with TRBJ2-1, with 9 positions matching TRBD1. The CDR3 has 16 amino acids. V lost 4 bases and J lost 6; bases outside the gene matches: 10. Germline V gene lookup returns CDR1 LGHDT and CDR2 YNNKEL (reference sequence). CDR3 sequence: CASSPLMGQGFNEQFF. The CDR3 nucleotides are TGTGCCAGCAGCCCGCTAATGGGACAGGGCTTCAATGAGCAGTTCTTC.

J is TRBJ2-7 and V is TRBV4-2; TRBD2 aligns across 9 bases. Looked up from germline, CDR1 is LGHNA and CDR2 is YNFKEQ. V trimming: 1 base; J trimming: 5 bases; junction bases outside the gene matches: 12. The CDR3 covers 17 residues. CDR3 nucleotides: TGTGCCAGCAGCCAAGTAGGCGGGGCTAGCGGGGACGACGAGCAGTACTTC. Its translation is CASSQVGGASGDDEQYF.

This clone was observed a few times. The rearrangement uses TRBV7-6 and TRBJ2-2; D is undetermined. Germline loops: CDR1 SGHVS, CDR2 FNYEAQ. There are 16 residues in the CDR3. V lost 1 base to trimming and J lost 0 bases, with 9 bases between them. CDR3 nucleotides: TGTGCCAGCAGCTTAGTCAGCTTCGCGAACACCGGGGAGCTGTTTTTT. Translation: CASSLVSFANTGELFF.

This clone is deemed medium-sized (0.01 to 0.1%). V and J are TRBV3-1 (or the pseudogene TRBV3-2) and TRBJ2-1; D remains ambiguous. V was pared by 0 bases and J by 4 bases, with 16 bases between. From germline, CDR1 is LGHDT and CDR2 YNNKEL (reference sequence). CDR3 length: 17 amino acids. For the CDR3, the DNA is TGTGCCAGCAGCCAAGATCTTTGGAGTAATACGTACAATGAGCAGTTCTTC. Translation: CASSQDLWSNTYNEQFF.

The chain couples TRBV28 to TRBJ1-6, with TRBD1 identical over 7 bases. The V gene end was trimmed by 4 bases and the J gene end by 1 base; junction bases not matched to a gene: 4. This CDR3 spans 16 amino acids. Germline V gene sequence: CDR1 MDHEN, CDR2 SYDVKM. The CDR3 is CASSSTGESYNSPLHF. The CDR3 DNA sequence: TGTGCCAGCAGTTCAACAGGGGAGTCCTATAATTCACCCCTCCACTTT.

The chain combines TRBV24-1 with TRBJ2-1; D is unresolved. CDR1 and CDR2 from the germline V gene are KGHDR and SFDVKD. V was cut by 0 bases and J by 3 bases, with 8 bases left in between. CDR3 length: 15 residues. The CDR3: CATSDLQTSYNEQFF. The DNA of the CDR3 is TGTGCCACCAGTGATTTGCAAACGAGCTACAATGAGCAGTTCTTC.

The chain uses TRBV5-1 and TRBJ2-2; possible D gene TRBD1, 5 bases. Deletions cut 4 bases from V and 2 bases from J, with 15 bases between. The CDR3 sequence is 16 residues long. Germline loops: CDR1 SGHRS, CDR2 YFSETQ. CDR3 amino acids: CASSQPPGRNTGELFF. For the CDR3, the DNA is TGCGCCAGCAGCCAACCCCCAGGGCGTAACACCGGGGAGCTGTTTTTT.

The chain joins TRBV6-4 to TRBJ2-2; D is ambiguous. The CDR3 totals 13 residues. V was trimmed by 7 bases and J by 5 bases, leaving 11 bases between them. Germline V gene lookup returns CDR1 MRHNA and CDR2 SNTAGT. CDR3 nucleotides: TGTGCCAGCAAGCAGATGGCAACCGGGGAGCTGTTTTTT. It codes for CASKQMATGELFF.

This clone was seen more than once but under ten times. The V gene is TRBV7-3, the J gene TRBJ2-5; 9 nucleotides agree with TRBD2. The germline gives CDR1 SGHTA, CDR2 FQGTGA. J lost 5 bases, V lost 5 bases, and 9 bases had no gene match. CDR3 length equals 15 residues. CDR3 bases: TGTGCCAGCAGCCCCGTGGTAGCGGGAGTGGAGACCCAGTACTTC. It specifies CASSPVVAGVETQYF.

This chain's CDR3 is CASSRTGNEQFF. The CDR3 DNA sequence: TGTGCCAGCAGCCGTACAGGGAATGAGCAGTTCTTC. The chain combines TRBV16 with TRBJ2-1; TRBD1 is a possible D gene (6 bases). Per germline, CDR1 KGHSY and CDR2 FQNENV. This CDR3 has 12 residues. Trimming stripped 4 bases from V and 7 bases from J, with 8 bases between.